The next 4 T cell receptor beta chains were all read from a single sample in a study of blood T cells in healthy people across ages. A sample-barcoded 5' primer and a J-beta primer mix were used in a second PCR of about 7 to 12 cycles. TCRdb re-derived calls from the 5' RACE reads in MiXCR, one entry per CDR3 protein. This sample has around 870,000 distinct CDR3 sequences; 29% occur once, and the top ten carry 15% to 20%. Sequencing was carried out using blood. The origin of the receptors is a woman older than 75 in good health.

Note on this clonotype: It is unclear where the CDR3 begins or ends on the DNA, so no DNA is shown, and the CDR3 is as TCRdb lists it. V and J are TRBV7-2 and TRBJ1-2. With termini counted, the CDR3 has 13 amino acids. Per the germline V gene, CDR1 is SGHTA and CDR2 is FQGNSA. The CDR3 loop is CASSLDSSSGYTF.

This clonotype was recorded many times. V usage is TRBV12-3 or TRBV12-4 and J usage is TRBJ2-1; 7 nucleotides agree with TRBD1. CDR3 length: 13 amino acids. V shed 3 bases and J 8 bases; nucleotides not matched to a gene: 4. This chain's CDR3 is CASSFPTGHEQFF. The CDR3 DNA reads TGTGCCAGCAGTTTCCCGACAGGGCATGAGCAGTTCTTC.

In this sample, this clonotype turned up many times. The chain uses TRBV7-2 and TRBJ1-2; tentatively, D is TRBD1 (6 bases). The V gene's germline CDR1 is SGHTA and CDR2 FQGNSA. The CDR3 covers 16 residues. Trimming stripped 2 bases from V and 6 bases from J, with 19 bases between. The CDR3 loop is CASSLSSTGITNGYTF. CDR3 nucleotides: TGTGCCAGCAGCTTATCCTCGACAGGAATCACCAATGGCTACACCTTC.

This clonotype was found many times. The CDR3 sequence is CASEGGGAAPRTNTQYF. The CDR3 DNA is TGTGCCAGCGAGGGCGGGGGAGCCGCTCCCCGTACGAATACGCAGTATTTT. The gene calls are TRBV6-1 and TRBJ2-3; TRBD2 matches 7 bases. This CDR3 comprises 17 residues. CDR1 MNHNS and CDR2 SASEGT come from the germline V gene. The V segment lost 8 bases and the J segment 7 bases; nucleotides outside the gene matches: 21.